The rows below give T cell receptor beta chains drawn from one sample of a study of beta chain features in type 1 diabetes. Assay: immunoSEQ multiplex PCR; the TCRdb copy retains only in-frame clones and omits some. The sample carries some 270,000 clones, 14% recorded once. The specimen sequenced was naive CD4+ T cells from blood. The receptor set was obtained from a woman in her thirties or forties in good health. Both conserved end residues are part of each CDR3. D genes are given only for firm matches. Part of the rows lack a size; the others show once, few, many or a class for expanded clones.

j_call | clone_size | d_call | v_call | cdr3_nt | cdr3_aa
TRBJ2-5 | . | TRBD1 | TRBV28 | TGTGCCAGCAACCGACAGGGAGCACGGGAGACCCAGTACTTC | CASNRQGARETQYF
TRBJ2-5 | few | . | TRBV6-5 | TGTGCCAGCACCCCCAGGCTCGCGGAGACCCAGTACTTC | CASTPRLAETQYF
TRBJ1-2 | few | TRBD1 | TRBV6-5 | TGTGCCAGCAGCCAGTCGACAGGGAACTATGGCTACACCTTC | CASSQSTGNYGYTF
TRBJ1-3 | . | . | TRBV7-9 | TGTGCCAGCAGCTTAGGGGGGGTTCTGGACACCATATATTTT | CASSLGGVLDTIYF
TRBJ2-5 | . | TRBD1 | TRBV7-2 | TGTGCCAGCAGCTCTAGGACAGGGTTAGAGACCCAGTACTTC | CASSSRTGLETQYF
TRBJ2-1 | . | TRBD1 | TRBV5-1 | TGCGCCAGCAGCCGACAGGGGGCGCAAAACAATGAGCAGTTCTTC | CASSRQGAQNNEQFF
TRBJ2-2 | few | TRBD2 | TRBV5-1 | TGCGCCAGCAGCTGGACTAGCGGGGGGCCCTCCACCGGGGAGCTGTTTTTT | CASSWTSGGPSTGELFF
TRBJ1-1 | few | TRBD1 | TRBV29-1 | TGCAGCGTTATCGGGACAGCCAGTTCCGGAATGAACACTGAAGCTTTCTTT | CSVIGTASSGMNTEAFF
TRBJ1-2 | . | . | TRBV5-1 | TGCGCCAGCAGCTTGGAAGAGGGGGCTAACTATGGCTACACCTTC | CASSLEEGANYGYTF
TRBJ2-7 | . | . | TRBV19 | TGTGCCAGTACTCCCCCCGGGGGACCCCTCTACGAGCAGTACTTC | CASTPPGGPLYEQYF
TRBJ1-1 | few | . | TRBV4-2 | TGTGCCAGCAGCCAAGAAGGTAGGGGCTCCACTGAAGCTTTCTTT | CASSQEGRGSTEAFF
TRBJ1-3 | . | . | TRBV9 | TGTGCCAGCAGCGTAGGGGGCGACAGGAGGAACACCATATATTTT | CASSVGGDRRNTIYF
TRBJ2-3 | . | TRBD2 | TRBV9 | TGTGCCAGCAGCCTTAGCGGGGGAGATACGCAGTATTTT | CASSLSGGDTQYF
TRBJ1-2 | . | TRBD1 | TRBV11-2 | TGTGCCAGCAGCCCGGGACAGGGATCCCCTCGACGCTATGGCTACACCTTC | CASSPGQGSPRRYGYTF
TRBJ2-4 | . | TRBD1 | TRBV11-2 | TGTGCCAGCAGCTTAGGCTCCGGGACAGGGGACAAAAACATTCAGTACTTC | CASSLGSGTGDKNIQYF
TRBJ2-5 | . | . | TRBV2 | TGTGCCAGCAGTGAAATGAGTGCGGGGAGAGAGACCCAGTACTTC | CASSEMSAGRETQYF
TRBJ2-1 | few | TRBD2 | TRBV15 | TGTGCCACCAGCAGAAGGCTGGCGGGGGGCGGGGGATACAATGAGCAGTTCTTC | CATSRRLAGGGGYNEQFF
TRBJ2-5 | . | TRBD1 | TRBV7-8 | TGTGCCAGCAGCGACAGGGGTGGGAGGGAGACCCAGTACTTC | CASSDRGGRETQYF
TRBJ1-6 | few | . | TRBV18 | TGTGCCAGCTCACCGAGCTCCTATAATTCACCCCTCCACTTT | CASSPSSYNSPLHF
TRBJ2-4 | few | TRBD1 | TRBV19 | TGTGCCAGTAGTATGGGCTCCGGGACAGTTGAAAACATTCAGTACTTC | CASSMGSGTVENIQYF
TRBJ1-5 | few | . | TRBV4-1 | TGTGCCAGCAGCCAAGCGGGACAATCCAGCAATCAGCCCCAGCATTTT | CASSQAGQSSNQPQHF
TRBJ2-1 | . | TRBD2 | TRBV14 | TGTGCCAGCAGCCAAATTAGCGGGGGTCCGGGTGAGCAGTTCTTC | CASSQISGGPGEQFF
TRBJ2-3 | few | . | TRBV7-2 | TGTGCCAGCCAATTTAGGGGGACAGATACGCAGTATTTT | CASQFRGTDTQYF
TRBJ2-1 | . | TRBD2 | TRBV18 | TGTGCCAGCTCACCAAATACAGCGGGGGGGCCCTACAATGAGCAGTTCTTC | CASSPNTAGGPYNEQFF
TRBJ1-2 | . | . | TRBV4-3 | TGCGCCAGCAGCCATGATAGAGTCGAAGTCTATGGCTACACCTTC | CASSHDRVEVYGYTF
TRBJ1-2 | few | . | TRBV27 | TGTGCCAGCACCCCCGGGGGGCTGAGTATTAGTAACTATGGCTACACCTTC | CASTPGGLSISNYGYTF
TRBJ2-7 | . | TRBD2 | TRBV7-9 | TGTGCCAGCAGCTACACGGGGGGGGGCTCCTACGAGCAGTACTTC | CASSYTGGGSYEQYF
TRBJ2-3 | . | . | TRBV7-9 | TGTGCCAGCAGCTTATTGGGCTCACACACAGATACGCAGTATTTT | CASSLLGSHTDTQYF
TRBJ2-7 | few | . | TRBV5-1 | TGCGCCAGCAGCTTTAGAGGACAGAGCATCTACGAGCAGTACTTC | CASSFRGQSIYEQYF
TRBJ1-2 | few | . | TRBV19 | TGTGCCAGTAGCTTTCTCTATGGCTACACCTTC | CASSFLYGYTF
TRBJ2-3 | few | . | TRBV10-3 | TGTGCCATCAGCAGAGGGTCTTTCCGCGCAGATACGCAGTATTTT | CAISRGSFRADTQYF
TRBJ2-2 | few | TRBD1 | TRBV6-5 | TGTGCCAGCAGTTCCCGGGACAGGGTAACCGGGGAGCTGTTTTTT | CASSSRDRVTGELFF
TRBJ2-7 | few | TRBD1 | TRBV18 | TGTGCCAGCTCCCAGGACAGGTACGAGCAGTACTTC | CASSQDRYEQYF
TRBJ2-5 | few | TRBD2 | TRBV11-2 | TGTGCCAGCAGCAAATTAGCGGGGGGACACCAAGAGACCCAGTACTTC | CASSKLAGGHQETQYF
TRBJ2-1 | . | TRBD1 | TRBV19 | TGTGCCACCCGAAGGGACAGGGGTAAGGATGAGCAGTTCTTC | CATRRDRGKDEQFF
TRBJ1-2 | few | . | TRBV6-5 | TGTGCCAGCAGTTACTCCCCAGGGAACTATGGCTACACCTTC | CASSYSPGNYGYTF
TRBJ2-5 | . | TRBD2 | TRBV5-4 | TGTGCCAGCAGCTTGCCGGCGGGGGGACAAGAGACCCAGTACTTC | CASSLPAGGQETQYF
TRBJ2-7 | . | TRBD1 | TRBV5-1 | TGCGCCAGCAGCTTGGGCAGGTTACAGGGGGGATACGAGCAGTACTTC | CASSLGRLQGGYEQYF
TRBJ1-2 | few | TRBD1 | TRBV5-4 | TGTGCCAGCAGCTTTGACAGGGGCTATGGCTACACCTTC | CASSFDRGYGYTF
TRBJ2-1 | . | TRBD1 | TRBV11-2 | TGTGCCAGCAGCCGACGATCCGGGACAGGGGGGAACAATGAGCAGTTCTTC | CASSRRSGTGGNNEQFF
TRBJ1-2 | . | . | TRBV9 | TGTGCCAGCAGCGTAGCTTCGGGATCCTATGGCTACACCTTC | CASSVASGSYGYTF
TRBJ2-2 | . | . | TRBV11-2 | TGTGCCAGCCGCGCGGCTTCCGGGGAGCTGTTTTTT | CASRAASGELFF
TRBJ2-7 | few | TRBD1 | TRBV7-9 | TGTGCCAGCAGCATCGGACAGGGGAGCTACGAGCAGTACTTC | CASSIGQGSYEQYF
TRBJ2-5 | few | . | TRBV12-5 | TGTGCTAGTGGTAATCCGTCAGGGGACCTCAAAGAGACCCAGTACTTC | CASGNPSGDLKETQYF
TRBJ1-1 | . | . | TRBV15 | TGTGCCACCAGCAGAGATAGCCTCCTTGGAGGAGCAATTTCTGAAGCTTTCTTT | CATSRDSLLGGAISEAFF
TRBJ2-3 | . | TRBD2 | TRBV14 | TGTGCCAGCAGCCAAGACGGGAGGGGCGATACGCAGTATTTT | CASSQDGRGDTQYF
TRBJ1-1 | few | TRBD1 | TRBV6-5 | TGTGCCAGCAGTACTCAGGGGGCTGGGAACACTGAAGCTTTCTTT | CASSTQGAGNTEAFF
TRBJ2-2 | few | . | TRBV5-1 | TGCGCCAGCAGACTCGGCACAGGGTCGAACACCGGGGAGCTGTTTTTT | CASRLGTGSNTGELFF
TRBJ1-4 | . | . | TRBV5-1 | TGCGCCAGCAGCCTGGACAGAGAAAAACTGTTTTTT | CASSLDREKLFF
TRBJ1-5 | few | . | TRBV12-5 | TGTGCTAGTGGTTTAAATCGGGGTAGCAATCAGCCCCAGCATTTT | CASGLNRGSNQPQHF
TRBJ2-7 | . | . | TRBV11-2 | TGTGCCAGCAGCTTAGAGACGGGGGTCTACGAGCAGTACTTC | CASSLETGVYEQYF
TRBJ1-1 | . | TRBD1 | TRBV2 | TGTGCCAGCAGCCCGAGGACAGGCGGGCTACGGACTGAAGCTTTCTTT | CASSPRTGGLRTEAFF
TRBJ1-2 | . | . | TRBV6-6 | TGTGCCAGCAGGCCGATGGGGGCCGGCTACACCTTC | CASRPMGAGYTF
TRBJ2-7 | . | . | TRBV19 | TGTGCCAGTATGTCCGGGTCCTACGAGCAGTACTTC | CASMSGSYEQYF
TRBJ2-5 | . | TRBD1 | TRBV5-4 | TGTGCCAGCAGCTTGGAATCAGGGGGCTTCTGGGAGACCCAGTACTTC | CASSLESGGFWETQYF
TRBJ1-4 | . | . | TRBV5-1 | TGCGCCAGCAGCTTATTAGAAGGGAGAGGTGAAAAACTGTTTTTT | CASSLLEGRGEKLFF
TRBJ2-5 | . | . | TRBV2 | TGTGCCAGCAGTGAACGGCTCATCGGGGAGACCCAGTACTTC | CASSERLIGETQYF